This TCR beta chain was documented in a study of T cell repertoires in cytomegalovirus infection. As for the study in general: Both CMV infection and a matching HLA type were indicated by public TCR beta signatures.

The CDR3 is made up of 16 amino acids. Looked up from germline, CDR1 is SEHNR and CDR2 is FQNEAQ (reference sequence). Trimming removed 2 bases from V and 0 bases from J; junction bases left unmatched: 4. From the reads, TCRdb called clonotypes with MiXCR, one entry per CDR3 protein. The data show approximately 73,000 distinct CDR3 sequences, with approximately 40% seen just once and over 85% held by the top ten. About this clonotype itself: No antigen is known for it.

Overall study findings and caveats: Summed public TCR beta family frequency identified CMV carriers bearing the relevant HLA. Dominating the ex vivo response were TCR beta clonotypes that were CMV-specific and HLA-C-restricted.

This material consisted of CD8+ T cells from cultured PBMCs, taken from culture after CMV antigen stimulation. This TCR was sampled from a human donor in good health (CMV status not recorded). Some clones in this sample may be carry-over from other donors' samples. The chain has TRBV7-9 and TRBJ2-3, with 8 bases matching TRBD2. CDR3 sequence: CASSLRGGGSTDTQYF. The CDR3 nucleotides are TGTGCCAGCAGCTTACGAGGCGGGGGGAGCACAGATACGCAGTATTTT.